The rows below give T cell receptor beta chains drawn from one sample of a study of cytomegalovirus exposure and HLA in healthy donors. Assay: immunoSEQ multiplex PCR; the TCRdb copy retains only in-frame clones and omits some. Here the sample spans 100,000 to 120,000 clones, approximately 83% being singletons. Source material: PBMCs. These receptors were obtained from a man aged 18-30 years in good health and CMV-seronegative. Each CDR3 is given with its conserved first and last residue. The D gene is left open where the match is weak. Not every row has a clone size; where given, it reads once, few, many or a size class.

V gene	J gene	clone size	D gene	CDR3 protein	CDR3 DNA
TRBV4-3	TRBJ2-5	-	-	CASSQEWRGHQETQYF	TGCGCCAGCAGCCAAGAATGGCGGGGACACCAAGAGACCCAGTACTTC
TRBV6-1	TRBJ2-1	-	-	CASSEGRSSYNEQFF	TGTGCCAGCAGTGAAGGGAGGAGCTCCTACAATGAGCAGTTCTTC
TRBV6-5	TRBJ2-7	-	TRBD2	CASVPSGRHEQYF	TGTGCCAGCGTACCTAGCGGGAGGCACGAGCAGTACTTC
TRBV5-1	TRBJ1-6	-	TRBD1	CASSLAGTGGNSPLHF	TGCGCCAGCAGCTTGGCCGGGACAGGTGGGAATTCACCCCTCCACTTT
TRBV10-2	TRBJ1-5	-	-	CASSEGGHQPQHF	TGCGCCAGCAGTGAAGGAGGCCATCAGCCCCAGCATTTT
TRBV6-5	TRBJ1-1	-	-	CATKRAEGGTEAFF	TGTGCCACTAAAAGGGCGGAAGGGGGCACTGAAGCTTTCTTT
TRBV7-9	TRBJ2-3	-	-	CASTPTGVSTDTQYF	TGTGCCAGCACCCCTACGGGGGTGAGCACAGATACGCAGTATTTT
TRBV5-1	TRBJ2-7	-	TRBD2	CASSLVPSGLAVPSYEQYF	TGCGCCAGCAGCTTGGTCCCCTCGGGACTAGCGGTACCTTCCTACGAGCAGTACTTC
TRBV18	TRBJ1-4	-	TRBD1	CASSPGTGNEKLFF	TGTGCCAGCTCGCCCGGGACAGGGAATGAAAAACTGTTTTTT
TRBV5-1	TRBJ1-1	few	TRBD1	CASSLEEGARTFF	TGCGCCAGCAGCTTGGAGGAGGGGGCGCGGACTTTCTTT
TRBV7-9	TRBJ2-7	-	TRBD2	CSSSLGRGLAGGPYEQYF	TGTTCCAGCAGCTTAGGACGGGGACTAGCGGGAGGTCCCTACGAGCAGTACTTC
TRBV7-2	TRBJ1-2	-	-	CASSFQGTHGYTF	TGTGCCAGCAGCTTCCAGGGTACCCATGGCTACACCTTC
TRBV6-5	TRBJ1-2	-	-	CASCSGINYGYTF	TGTGCCAGCTGTTCAGGGATTAACTATGGCTACACCTTC
TRBV9	TRBJ1-1	few	-	CASSPPGDTEAFF	TGTGCCAGCAGCCCACCCGGGGACACTGAAGCTTTCTTT
TRBV7-9	TRBJ2-1	-	-	CASSTLGVDNEQFF	TGTGCCAGCAGCACCCTAGGGGTCGACAATGAGCAGTTCTTC
TRBV6-1	TRBJ2-7	-	TRBD2	CASSRLAGGTYEQYF	TGTGCCAGCAGTCGACTAGCGGGAGGAACCTACGAGCAGTACTTC
TRBV5-6	TRBJ2-4	-	TRBD2	CASSLRLANSLSIQYF	TGTGCCAGCAGCTTGCGACTAGCGAACAGTTTGAGCATTCAGTACTTC
TRBV4-1	TRBJ1-1	-	-	CASSLGLGYEAFF	TGCGCCAGCAGCCTGGGTCTAGGTTATGAAGCTTTCTTT
TRBV10-2	TRBJ2-5	-	TRBD1	CASSESGQGKETQYF	TGCGCCAGCAGTGAGTCAGGACAGGGGAAAGAGACCCAGTACTTC
TRBV27	TRBJ2-7	-	TRBD2	CASTTGTSGSYEQYF	TGTGCCAGCACCACCGGGACTAGCGGGAGCTACGAGCAGTACTTC
TRBV28	TRBJ2-1	-	-	CASSTGTGSVYNEQFF	TGTGCCAGCAGTACGGGTACAGGGTCCGTCTACAATGAGCAGTTCTTC
TRBV7-8	TRBJ2-1	-	-	CASSSLAALYNEQFF	TGTGCCAGCAGCTCATTAGCGGCACTCTACAATGAGCAGTTCTTC
TRBV28	TRBJ2-7	-	TRBD1	CASSWTLTGVLYF	TGTGCCAGCAGTTGGACCTTAACAGGGGTCCTGTACTTC
TRBV28	TRBJ1-1	once	-	CASNPGLSIAFF	TGTGCCAGCAATCCAGGGCTATCAATCGCTTTCTTT
TRBV7-9	TRBJ2-5	-	-	CASSWPGQETQYF	TGTGCCAGCAGCTGGCCAGGCCAAGAGACCCAGTACTTC
TRBV12-5	TRBJ2-7	-	-	CASGLGTPGYEQYF	TGTGCTAGTGGCCTAGGGACACCAGGGTACGAGCAGTACTTC
TRBV7-9	TRBJ2-1	-	-	CASRPEGSSYNEQFF	TGTGCCAGCAGACCGGAGGGGAGCTCCTACAATGAGCAGTTCTTC
TRBV15	TRBJ1-5	-	TRBD1	CATSRSRGQPQHF	TGTGCCACCAGCAGGTCCAGGGGGCAGCCCCAGCATTTT
TRBV6-6	TRBJ1-2	-	-	CASSAQGPYGYTF	TGTGCCAGCAGTGCACAGGGCCCCTATGGCTACACCTTC
TRBV7-3	TRBJ2-6	-	-	CASSLTGGAGANVLTF	TGTGCCAGCAGCTTAACGGGCGGGGCCGGGGCCAACGTCCTGACTTTC
TRBV6-6	TRBJ1-5	-	-	CASSTGQHSNQPQHF	TGTGCCAGCAGTACAGGGCAGCATAGCAATCAGCCCCAGCATTTT
TRBV2	TRBJ2-5	-	TRBD1	CASSGRTGVETQYF	TGTGCCAGCAGTGGTCGGACAGGGGTAGAGACCCAGTACTTC
TRBV18	TRBJ2-5	-	TRBD2	CASSPYAGVGKETQYF	TGTGCCAGCTCACCTTACGCGGGAGTCGGGAAAGAGACCCAGTACTTC
TRBV7-9	TRBJ1-2	-	TRBD1	CASSSTGTGVGYTF	TGTGCCAGCAGCTCAACCGGGACAGGGGTTGGCTACACCTTC
TRBV6-1	TRBJ2-7	-	-	CASSSREGAEYEQYF	TGTGCCAGCAGTAGCCGGGAGGGGGCGGAGTACGAGCAGTACTTC
TRBV11-1	TRBJ2-3	-	TRBD2	CASSQASGRADTQYF	TGTGCCAGCAGTCAAGCTAGCGGGAGGGCAGATACGCAGTATTTT
TRBV27	TRBJ2-1	-	TRBD1	CASSSTYRQGHHNEQFF	TGTGCCAGCAGTTCCACCTATCGACAGGGGCACCACAATGAGCAGTTCTTC
TRBV4-1	TRBJ2-1	-	-	CASTLLPTLAEVEQFF	TGCGCCAGCACTCTCTTACCTACCCTAGCCGAGGTCGAGCAGTTCTTC
TRBV7-2	TRBJ1-2	-	TRBD1	CASSTYQGTGGFGYTF	TGTGCCAGCAGCACGTACCAGGGGACAGGGGGCTTTGGCTACACCTTC
TRBV6-5	TRBJ2-4	-	TRBD1	CASTPDRRQNIQYF	TGTGCCAGCACCCCGGACAGGAGACAAAACATTCAGTACTTC
TRBV28	TRBJ1-2	-	-	CASRHPSGQNYGYTF	TGTGCCAGCAGACATCCCAGTGGACAGAACTATGGCTACACCTTC
TRBV7-9	TRBJ2-5	-	-	CASSLAKQAEETQYF	TGTGCCAGCAGCTTAGCGAAACAAGCGGAGGAGACCCAGTACTTC
TRBV7-2	TRBJ2-7	-	-	CASSLSTYEQYF	TGTGCCAGCAGCTTAAGTACTTACGAGCAGTACTTC
TRBV10-2	TRBJ2-7	few	-	CASSLRGSYEQYF	TGCGCCAGCAGTCTAAGGGGGTCCTACGAGCAGTACTTC
TRBV9	TRBJ2-3	-	TRBD2	CASSKRLAGATDTQYF	TGTGCCAGCAGCAAGCGACTAGCGGGAGCGACAGATACGCAGTATTTT
TRBV6-1	TRBJ1-1	-	-	CASSVLTVMNTEAFF	TGTGCCAGCAGTGTATTGACAGTGATGAACACTGAGGCTTTCTTT
TRBV6-1	TRBJ2-7	-	TRBD1	CASSERDRGFSGYEQYF	TGTGCCAGCAGTGAAAGGGACAGGGGGTTTTCCGGATACGAGCAGTACTTC
TRBV4-1	TRBJ1-2	-	-	CASSQDQYYGYTF	TGCGCCAGCAGCCAAGACCAATACTATGGCTACACCTTC
TRBV6-4	TRBJ2-1	once	TRBD1	CASSEGQGGDEQFF	TGTGCCAGCAGTGAGGGACAGGGGGGTGATGAGCAGTTCTTC
TRBV4-1	TRBJ2-4	once	TRBD2	CASSQISGENIQYF	TGCGCCAGCAGCCAAATTAGCGGGGAAAACATTCAGTACTTC
TRBV6-1	TRBJ1-4	few	-	CASSRTAINEKLFF	TGTGCCAGCAGTCGGACAGCGATTAATGAAAAACTGTTTTTT
TRBV2	TRBJ2-4	-	-	CASSARIAKNIQYF	TGTGCCAGCAGTGCGCGTATAGCCAAAAACATTCAGTACTTC
TRBV6-5	TRBJ1-1	once	-	CASSVTYYGNTEAFF	TGTGCCAGCAGTGTTACCTATTACGGGAACACTGAAGCTTTCTTT